In its sample, the clone carrying this T cell receptor (beta chain) was seen a few times. Antigen specificity is unknown. These data originate in a study of T cell repertoires in cytomegalovirus infection. TCRdb re-called the reads through MiXCR, storing one row per CDR3 protein. Of approximately 910,000 distinct CDR3 sequences in the sample, 30% to 40% were seen once. V was cut by 2 bases and J by 6 bases, with 10 bases left in between. The CDR3 extends over 14 amino acids. CDR1 is MNHEY, CDR2 SVGAGI, per germline. The chain couples TRBV6-5 to TRBJ2-2, with D perhaps TRBD1 (6 bases). Sample: cultured CD8+ T cells from PBMCs, taken from culture after CMV antigen stimulation. The sequence came from a human donor in good health (CMV status not recorded). Some clones in this sample may be carry-over from other donors' samples. Here the CDR3 DNA reads TGTGCCAGCAGTTACGACAGGAAAGCCGGGGAGCTGTTTTTT. It is translated as CASSYDRKAGELFF.